The T cell receptor beta chain described here comes from a study of human T cells and chemical hapten exposure. Study-wide context: The scalp of each patient received a weekly diphenylcyclopropenone dose for the full roughly 22-week study.

Via MiXCR, TCRdb re-called the RACE reads, giving one row per CDR3 protein. The table has 82,000 or so distinct CDR3 sequences, 13% seen once; the top ten hold under 6%. Time point here: patch test 3, about 24 weeks after DPC sensitization. The treatment here: therapeutic diphenylcyclopropenone sensitization with weekly scalp DPC. The V gene lost 0 bases and the J gene lost 5 bases, with 8 bases spanning the gap. This CDR3 is 13 amino acids long. Germline assignment: CDR1 ENHRY and CDR2 SYGVKD. The chain carries TRBV10-3 and TRBJ2-7, with D unresolved. The sample consisted of whole blood, taken in connection with sensitization to the hapten diphenylcyclopropenone (DPC). This TCR derives from a woman between 45 and 65 years old with alopecia areata. Some clones in this sample may be carry-over from other donors' samples. The CDR3: CAISESALNEQYF. In DNA, the CDR3 is TGTGCCATCAGTGAGTCGGCTTTAAACGAGCAGTACTTC.